The rows below give T cell receptor beta chains drawn from one sample of a study of OX40 agonist ivuxolimab in advanced cancers. The protocol was immunoSEQ multiplex PCR, while the TCRdb copy is restricted to in-frame clones and leaves out a portion. The profile shows some 66,000 clones, around 83% of them singletons. Here the sequenced sample was CD4+ or CD8+ T cells sorted from blood, taken in a trial of the OX40 agonist ivuxolimab. Receptors were obtained from an adult with an advanced solid tumor such as melanoma, head and neck, liver or kidney cancer. Each CDR3 is given with its conserved first and last residue. The D gene is left open where the match is weak.

j_call	d_call	v_call	cdr3_aa
TRBJ2-5	TRBD1	TRBV6-5	CASSYTERTGDETQYF
TRBJ1-1	.	TRBV7-2	CASSPFVRTEAFF
TRBJ2-2	.	TRBV19	CASSIRTTKGGELFF
TRBJ1-5	TRBD1	TRBV7-2	CASSLAGTVNQPQHF
TRBJ1-1	.	TRBV7-2	CASSFVPENTEAFF
TRBJ2-5	TRBD1	TRBV7-2	CASSRGQGQETQYF
TRBJ1-1	TRBD1	TRBV5-4	CASSRGTGLSTEAFF
TRBJ2-2	.	TRBV28	CASIRFGAARDTGELFF
TRBJ2-7	.	TRBV7-2	CASSPQDYEQYF
TRBJ2-7	.	TRBV10-3	CAIMSLGYEQYF
TRBJ2-5	TRBD1	TRBV5-1	CASSLTTGPETQYF
TRBJ2-3	.	TRBV4-2	CASSQEVITGVSADTQYF
TRBJ2-3	.	TRBV12-5	CASGLDRDTQYF
TRBJ1-2	.	TRBV7-8	CASSLSPRPIGYTF
TRBJ2-7	TRBD2	TRBV5-3	CARSMGVGGTYEQYF
TRBJ1-4	TRBD1	TRBV27	CASSVLWTGVPEKLFF
TRBJ2-1	.	TRBV11-3	CASSLAPWSDNEQFF
TRBJ1-1	TRBD1	TRBV6-1	CASSDRGRNPNTEAFF
TRBJ1-2	.	TRBV5-8	CASRQGQPLNYGYTF
TRBJ2-5	.	TRBV28	CASSLGGHVQETQYF
TRBJ2-7	TRBD1	TRBV7-2	CASSRDRVDHEQYF
TRBJ1-6	.	TRBV30	CAWIGPPLHF
TRBJ2-3	.	TRBV19	CASSTTIGTDTQYF
TRBJ1-2	.	TRBV7-9	CASSLALAVYGYTF
TRBJ1-2	TRBD1	TRBV5-1	CASSLVVQGAGGYTF
TRBJ2-7	TRBD2	TRBV7-3	CASSPTSGSQIEQYF
TRBJ2-1	TRBD1	TRBV5-6	CASSLTYQTGENEQFF
TRBJ2-1	.	TRBV6-6	CASSYLDGEGQFF
TRBJ2-1	TRBD1	TRBV6-1	CASSGLRQGPSRNEQFF
TRBJ1-4	.	TRBV7-2	CASSLSGTMGRSEKLFF
TRBJ1-2	.	TRBV27	CASSPNGRFYGYTF
TRBJ1-2	.	TRBV28	CASNSRYGYTF
TRBJ2-6	.	TRBV5-1	CASSRVSSGANVLTF
TRBJ2-1	.	TRBV6-1	CASSPKYNEQFF
TRBJ1-3	.	TRBV6-5	CASSYAGRNTIYF
TRBJ2-3	TRBD2	TRBV5-4	CASSLGTSITDTQYF
TRBJ1-5	TRBD1	TRBV4-2	CASSHVTGSGNQPQHF
TRBJ2-7	TRBD2	TRBV30	CAWSGRTSFYEQYF
TRBJ2-1	.	TRBV5-6	CASSLVGRSAGNEQFF
TRBJ2-7	TRBD2	TRBV11-2	CASSRQSGRGDEQYF
TRBJ2-5	TRBD2	TRBV5-1	CASSPQTSGKQETQYF